This section outlines one TCR beta chain sequence together with its context. Its antigen is as yet unknown. The data originate from a study of T cells in narcolepsy. Notes on the study in general: HCRT-specific and TRIB2-specific autoreactive clonotypes appeared among same-patient CSF and blood CD4+ clonotypes.

The CDR3 runs 14 residues. Germline CDR1 is SGHNT and CDR2 is YENEEA. V lost 5 bases, J lost 4 bases, and 2 bases stayed unmatched. Method: immunoSEQ multiplex PCR; TCRdb's copy keeps in-frame clones and lacks some. The data hold roughly 11,000 clones, with roughly 94% observed a single time. Material: CD45RA- memory CD4+ T cells from PBMCs. The chain combines TRBV11-3 with TRBJ2-1, with TRBD2 matching over 10 bases. The sequence was obtained from a human donor with narcolepsy. In DNA, the CDR3 is TGTGCCAGCAGCCTGACTAGCGGGTACAATGAGCAGTTCTTC. It translates to CASSLTSGYNEQFF.